The entry below describes one TCR beta chain. Its antigen remains unidentified. This sample stems from a study of identifying expanded T cells in peripheral blood. The CDR3 sequence is 11 residues long. Germline trimming cut 4 bases from V and 7 bases from J; bases unmatched to any gene: 0. CDR1 and CDR2 from the germline V gene are MNHNY and SVGAGI (reference sequence). Assay: immunoSEQ multiplex PCR; the TCRdb copy retains only in-frame clones and omits some. The sample holds approximately 79,000 clones; roughly 90% are singletons and the top ten take roughly 3%. Whole-study results and caveats: Clone count variance between roughly two-week samples rose with total template count.

This chain uses TRBV6-6 with TRBJ2-7; 8 bases line up with TRBD1. The sequencing sample was made of blood. This sequence originates from a person between 18 and 75 years old in good health. The CDR3 spells CASSWTGEQYF. CDR3 in DNA: TGTGCCAGCAGTTGGACAGGGGAGCAGTACTTC.